This entry lists 23 T cell receptor beta chains sequenced from one sample in a study of CXCR3-negative and CXCR3-positive naive CD8 T cells. Study-wide results and caveats: CXCR3-expressing naive cells carried TRB CDR3s more hydrophobic than those of CXCR3-negative naive cells.

Their antigens remain unidentified. UMI labels and 5' RACE were used to prepare the TRB cDNA libraries. One entry per CDR3 protein, without DNA, is what TCRdb gives after re-calling the 5' RACE reads. Recorded here are fewer than 10,000 distinct CDR3 sequences; the top ten clones represent roughly 2%. Material for sequencing was naive CXCR3+ CD8+ T cells from blood. Subset noted: CD45RO-CCR7+CD27+CD95- naive CD8+ T cells expressing CXCR3 (TNR3+). The origin of the receptors is a human donor in good health. Some clones in this sample may be carry-over from other donors' samples.

The chain couples TRBV29-1 to TRBJ1-1; TCRdb lists TRBD1, though no DNA is available to test this call. This CDR3 spans 12 amino acids. Germline CDR1 reads SQVTM; CDR2 reads ANQGSEA. Here the CDR3 reads CSAGTGDTEAFF.

V is TRBV29-1 and J is TRBJ2-1; TCRdb lists TRBD2, though no DNA is available to test this call. Looked up from germline, CDR1 is SQVTM and CDR2 is ANQGSEA. The CDR3 has 17 residues. This CDR3 is CSVEGLADRSSYNEQFF.

The rearrangement uses TRBV7-9 and TRBJ2-7; TCRdb calls TRBD2, which cannot be checked without DNA. Germline assignment: CDR1 SEHNR and CDR2 FQNEAQ (reference sequence). This CDR3 region has 15 residues. CDR3 in amino acids: CASSPGGAGGYEQYF.

The chain links TRBV20-1 to TRBJ2-3; TCRdb picks TRBD1, but there is no DNA to check that call. The germline V gene has CDR1 DFQATT and CDR2 SNEGSKA (reference sequence). CDR3 size: 22 residues. The CDR3 reads CSARASDMKGPKTGIRTDTQYF.

The chain links TRBV20-1 to TRBJ2-4; TCRdb lists TRBD2, though no DNA is available to test this call. CDR1 is DFQATT, CDR2 SNEGSKA, per germline (reference sequence). This CDR3 has 13 residues. CDR3 protein: CSASSGNKNIQYF.

This chain connects TRBV5-6 to TRBJ2-1. Germline assignment: CDR1 SGHDT and CDR2 YYEEEE. The CDR3 is 14 residues long. CDR3 amino acids: CASSLALLDNEQFF.

J is TRBJ2-7 and V is TRBV10-3; there is no DNA to check the TCRdb D call of TRBD2. Germline V gene sequence: CDR1 ENHRY, CDR2 SYGVKD. This CDR3 region has 16 residues. The CDR3 reads CAISESGTSSPYEQYF.

This clonotype is identified as medium-sized from frequency. V is TRBV7-2 and J is TRBJ1-5; the D call from TCRdb, TRBD1, cannot be confirmed without DNA. This CDR3 is 16 amino acids long. Germline CDR1 and CDR2: SGHTA and FQGNSA. The chain's CDR3 is CASSEPPGQPNQPQHF.

The chain recombines TRBV29-1 with TRBJ2-5. The germline CDR1 and CDR2 sequences are SQVTM and ANQGSEA. This CDR3 is built from 13 residues. The CDR3 region is CSVVSPVGETQYF. The full variable domain, rest sourced from reference TRBV29-1 and TRBJ2-5, is SAVISQKPSRDICQRGTSLTIQCQVDSQVTMMFWYRQQPGQSLTLIATANQGSEATYESGFVIDKFPISRPNLTFSTLTVSNMSPEDSSIYLCSVVSPVGETQYFGPGTRLLVL.

The chain employs TRBV7-7 and TRBJ1-1. Germline V gene data show CDR1 as SSHAT and CDR2 as FNYEAQ (reference sequence). The CDR3 extends over 13 amino acids. The CDR3 sequence: CASSLATDTEAFF.

This sequence joins TRBV3-1 and TRBJ2-1; with no DNA, the TCRdb D assignment of TRBD1 cannot be verified. Germline CDR1 LGHDT, CDR2 YNNKEL (reference sequence). This CDR3 has 14 amino acids. The CDR3: CASSQITGWNEQFF.

This clonotype ranks as medium-sized in terms of frequency. V usage is TRBV7-2 and J usage is TRBJ2-1; with no DNA, the TCRdb D assignment of TRBD1 cannot be verified. Per germline, CDR1 SGHTA and CDR2 FQGNSA. This CDR3 has 14 amino acids. CDR3 in amino acids: CASRLPEGNNEQFF.

The chain recombines TRBV6-6 with TRBJ2-3. This CDR3 is 13 amino acids long. From germline, CDR1 is MNHNY and CDR2 SVGAGI (reference sequence). CDR3 protein: CASSYDSTDTQYF.

The CDR3 region is CASRGSTGGADTQYF. The chain combines TRBV2 with TRBJ2-3; TCRdb indicates TRBD1, and absent DNA this call remains unverified. This CDR3 is 15 amino acids long. Germline-derived CDR1 and CDR2 are SNHLY and FYNNEI.

This clonotype counts as medium-sized (0.01 to 0.1%) by frequency. The rearrangement uses TRBV5-1 and TRBJ1-2. CDR1 is SGHRS and CDR2 is YFSETQ in the germline V gene. The length of the CDR3 is 12 residues. The CDR3 loop reads CASGEGFKGYTF.

This clonotype shows up as medium-sized by frequency. V and J are TRBV12-3 or TRBV12-4 and TRBJ2-7. The CDR3 totals 15 residues. CDR3 region: CASSFSGGSSYEQYF.

The CDR3 is CASSIGGQGNTEAFF. The chain combines TRBV19 with TRBJ1-1; TCRdb proposes TRBD1, but this gene call is untestable without DNA. Looked up from germline, CDR1 is LNHDA and CDR2 is SQIVND (reference sequence). There are 15 residues in the CDR3. The whole variable domain, filled in from reference TRBV19 and TRBJ1-1, reads DGGITQSPKYLFRKEGQNVTLSCEQNLNHDAMYWYRQDPGQGLRLIYYSQIVNDFQKGDIAEGYSVSREKKESFPLTVTSAQKNPTAFYLCASSIGGQGNTEAFFGQGTRLTVV.

The chain is built from TRBV28 and TRBJ2-4; TCRdb indicates TRBD1, and absent DNA this call remains unverified. Germline V gene data show CDR1 as MDHEN and CDR2 as SYDVKM. This CDR3 spans 15 amino acids. CDR3 amino acids: CASSLTSGGADIQYF.

This clonotype is deemed medium-sized by its frequency. The chain links TRBV2 to TRBJ2-5; the TCRdb D gene call, TRBD2, has no DNA to confirm it. This CDR3 has 15 amino acids. CDR1 is SNHLY and CDR2 is FYNNEI in the germline V gene. Here the CDR3 reads CASSATSEASETQYF.

In terms of frequency, this clonotype is medium-sized. The chain joins TRBV29-1 to TRBJ1-1. The CDR3 loop spans 13 amino acids. CDR1 SQVTM and CDR2 ANQGSEA come from the germline V gene. Here the CDR3 reads CSPVRAGNTEAFF.

The J gene is TRBJ2-7, the V gene TRBV11-2. The germline gives CDR1 SGHAT, CDR2 FQNNGV. The CDR3 has 12 residues. The CDR3 region is CASSLSPYEQYF. Drawing the rest from reference TRBV11-2 and TRBJ2-7, the complete variable domain is EAGVAQSPRYKIIEKRQSVAFWCNPISGHATLYWYQQILGQGPKLLIQFQNNGVVDDSQLPKDRFSAERLKGVDSTLKIQPAKLEDSAVYLCASSLSPYEQYFGPGTRLTVT.

CDR3 protein: CASTKTGEANVLTF. The chain couples TRBV6-5 to TRBJ2-6; TCRdb selects TRBD1, and the lack of DNA leaves this call unchecked. The CDR3 loop spans 14 amino acids. Germline CDR1 reads MNHEY; CDR2 reads SVGAGI.

Measured by frequency, this clonotype is medium-sized. This rearrangement joins TRBV4-2 to TRBJ2-4. From germline, CDR1 is LGHNA and CDR2 YNFKEQ. The length of the CDR3 is 17 residues. The CDR3 region is CASSQRMAEPAKNIQYF.